The source of this T cell receptor (beta chain) is a study of identifying expanded T cells in peripheral blood (dated by TCRdb to between 2017 and 2020). Looking at the study overall: Technical replicates were generated by sequencing separate aliquots of the same genomic DNA pool, and four replicates were compared pairwise. Points the paper makes about the study in general: The authors expected that biological variance in healthy repertoires might rise further over much longer intervals, such as months to years. Variance in clone template counts between approximately two-week samples significantly increased with total template count across all healthy donors. Across all healthy-donor time intervals, the beta-binomial model significantly lowered both the number of clones called differentially abundant and the false-positive rate. Between technical replicates the binomial model flagged approximately 1.1 differentially abundant clones, whereas over around 2 weeks the binomial model flagged about 15 and over roughly 4 weeks around 18.

About this clone itself: Its target antigen remains unknown. No per-base quality is available; no much larger clone lies one base away.

TCRbeta CDR3 regions were profiled by bias-controlled multiplex PCR amplification of genomic DNA with the immunoSEQ Assay. Per the original workflow: The absolute abundance of each unique TCRbeta CDR3 region was quantified after sequences were collapsed and filtered. Two models were used to test differential abundance: a binomial model (Fisher-equivalent) and a beta-binomial model that adds time-dependent variance fitted from healthy donors. Any clone with fewer than 5 combined templates was excluded, and a clone was called differentially abundant if its Benjamini-Hochberg FDR was below 0.01. In the beta-binomial model, variance was expressed as a function of the total template count across the two samples, in the form v = (b*log(k)+a)^2. The immuneACCESS repertoire file appears here via TCRdb, limited to in-frame rearrangements. These files lack a portion of the clones; in checked studies, under half of the deficit traces to unresolved V genes, and the cause of the others is not known. V, J and clone size are those of that table, while D and trimming were read from the DNA. The sample includes approximately 110,000 clones, with less than 90% observed a single time. The ten most abundant clones make up 8% to 9% of the sample.

No immune events, such as infections, were documented for the healthy donors during the collection period. Healthy-donor blood repertoires served as a training cohort to calibrate time-dependent variance in a beta-binomial model of T-cell clone differential abundance. The training cohort included around 10 healthy donors, of whom 3 were female and 7 were male. On average the donors were 43 years old, and their ages spanned about 29 to 64 years. Obtained from a commercial supplier, whole blood was collected from each healthy donor at three time points set around 2 weeks apart. For immunosequencing, genomic DNA was extracted from unsorted whole blood. The source is a person aged 18 to 70 in good health. The sequenced material came from blood.

The DNA reads as follows: TGTGCCAGCAGCTTGAAGGGGGGGACCGGGGAGCTGTTTTTT. It translates as CASSLKGGTGELFF. Rearrangement joined TRBV11-3 to TRBJ2-2; TRBD2 might be the D gene, on 7 matching bases. The CDR3 spans 14 residues, from the cysteine through the phenylalanine. The DNA shown is the 42-base CDR3, in frame from base 1. At the junction V is shortened by 3 bases and J by 5 bases, with 10 bases in between. CDR1 and CDR2 were assigned from the germline V gene as SGHNT and YENEEA.